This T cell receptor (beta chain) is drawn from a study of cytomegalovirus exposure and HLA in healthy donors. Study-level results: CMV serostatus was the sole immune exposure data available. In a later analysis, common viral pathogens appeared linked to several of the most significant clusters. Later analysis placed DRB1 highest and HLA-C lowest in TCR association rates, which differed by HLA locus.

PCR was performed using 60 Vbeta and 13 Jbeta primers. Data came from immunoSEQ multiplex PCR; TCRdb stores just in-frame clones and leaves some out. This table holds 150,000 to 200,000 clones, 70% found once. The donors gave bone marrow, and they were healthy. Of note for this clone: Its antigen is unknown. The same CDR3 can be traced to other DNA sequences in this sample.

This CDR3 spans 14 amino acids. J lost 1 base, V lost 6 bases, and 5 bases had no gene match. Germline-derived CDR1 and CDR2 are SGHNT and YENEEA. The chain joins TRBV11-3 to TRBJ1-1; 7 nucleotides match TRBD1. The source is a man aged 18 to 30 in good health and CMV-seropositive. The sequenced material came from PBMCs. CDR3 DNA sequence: TGTGCCAGCAGTCCTCGGACAGGGAACACTGAAGCTTTCTTT. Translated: CASSPRTGNTEAFF.